This passage covers 24 T cell receptor beta chains from one sample sequenced in a study of T cell clonality in common variable immunodeficiency (dated by TCRdb to about 2015). The library was generated by the immunoSEQ multiplex PCR assay. Sourced from immuneACCESS, this table was stored by TCRdb with only in-frame sequences that have V and J called. A share of the clones is absent; for the studies checked, an unresolved V gene accounts for under half, and the remainder has no known explanation. The table puts tens of thousands of clones in this sample, none counted just once. The top ten hold approximately 0.81% of the sample. The sample was peripheral blood mononuclear cells. The source is a person between 18 and 70 years old in good health.

Ten or more counts support this clone. The sequenced fragment ends 3 residues before the CDR3 boundary, so the rest is inferred from the germline J gene. J is TRBJ2-1 and V is TRBV10-1; 12 positions agree with TRBD2. V trimming: 5 bases; J trimming: 6 bases; junction bases outside the gene matches: 2. This CDR3 region has 14 residues. Germline V gene sequence: CDR1 WNHNN, CDR2 SYGVQD (reference sequence). The CDR3: CASSPGLAGNEQFF. Partial CDR3 DNA: TGCGCCAGCAGTCCGGGACTAGCGGGCAATGAG.

This clone appeared many times. With the read ending 3 residues before the CDR3 end, the germline J gene is used to fill in that end. J is TRBJ1-3 and V is TRBV7-2; D is perhaps TRBD1 (5 bases). The ends were cut back, 6 bases at V and 0 bases at J, with 12 bases in the middle. CDR3 length: 15 residues. Germline V gene lookup returns CDR1 SGHTA and CDR2 FQGNSA. CDR3 DNA, as far as it was read: TGTGCCAGCAGTCGGGACTTTAGCTCTGGAAACACC. It specifies CASSRDFSSGNT. The entire CDR3 reads CASSRDFSSGNTIYF.

The sample holds many counts of this clone. The read is 3 residues too short to cover the CDR3 end, so that end is filled in from the germline J gene. This rearrangement joins TRBV7-2 to TRBJ1-1; the match to TRBD1 covers 7 bases. Germline-derived CDR1 and CDR2 are SGHTA and FQGNSA. This CDR3 spans 13 amino acids. The CDR3 bases that were read are TGTGCCAGCACCGAAGGGGGCCGAGGGGAA. Its protein is CASTEGGRGE. From start to end, the CDR3 is CASTEGGRGEAFF. Looking up the rest from reference TRBV7-2 and TRBJ1-1 gives the full variable domain: GAGVSQSPSNKVTEKGKDVELRCDPISGHTALYWYRQSLGQGLEFLIYFQGNSAPDKSGLPSDRFSAERTGGSVSTLTIQRTQQEDSAVYLCASTEGGRGEAFFGQGTRLTVV.

Partial CDR3 DNA: TGTGCCAGCAGTGAAGCAAGGGTAGGGGGTGAAAAA. Its protein is CASSEARVGGEK. The full CDR3 is CASSEARVGGEKLFF. This rearrangement joins TRBV2 to TRBJ1-4; possibly TRBD1 for D (6 bases). The CDR3 extends 3 residues past the end of the read, so its final part is completed from the germline J gene. This CDR3 comprises 15 residues. Germline loops: CDR1 SNHLY, CDR2 FYNNEI. V lost 0 bases, J lost 7 bases, and 12 bases lay in between.

This clone has a count of ten or more. The read ends 3 residues early relative to the CDR3; the germline J gene fills the gap. J is TRBJ2-5 and V is TRBV5-1, with D maybe TRBD2 (6 bases). The germline V gene has CDR1 SGHRS and CDR2 YFSETQ. V was cut by 0 bases and J by 1 base, with 10 bases left in between. The CDR3 has 15 residues. The CDR3 region is CASSLGGVPQETQYF. The DNA read from the CDR3 is TGCGCCAGCAGCTTGGGGGGGGTCCCCCAAGAGACC.

This clone was seen ten or more times. The CDR3 reads CATNSGGVINEQFF. The sequenced part of the CDR3 DNA is TGTGCCACTAATTCGGGGGGCGTGATCAATGAG. J is TRBJ2-1 and V is TRBV19, with TRBD2 as a possible D gene (7 bases). The read comes to an end 3 residues before the CDR3 does, leaving the germline J gene to fill in the end. This CDR3 region has 14 residues. Trimming shortened V by 10 bases and J by 6 bases, and 19 bases separated the two germline ends. Germline-derived CDR1 and CDR2 are LNHDA and SQIVND (reference sequence). The full variable domain, completed using reference TRBV19 and TRBJ2-1, is DGGITQSPKYLFRKEGQNVTLSCEQNLNHDAMYWYRQDPGQGLRLIYYSQIVNDFQKGDIAEGYSVSREKKESFPLTVTSAQKNPTAFYLCATNSGGVINEQFFGPGTRLTVL.

Many counts were recorded for this clone. The read ends 3 residues early relative to the CDR3; the germline J gene fills the gap. The chain has TRBV7-9 and TRBJ1-1; a weak D match, TRBD1 (6 bases). The V end lost 1 base, the J end lost 2 bases, and 11 bases lay between the germline ends. This CDR3 spans 15 amino acids. Germline V gene lookup returns CDR1 SEHNR and CDR2 FQNEAQ (reference sequence). This CDR3 is CASSLGQEPNTEAFF. The sequenced CDR3 bases are TGTGCCAGCAGCTTAGGACAGGAGCCAAACACTGAA. Drawing the rest from reference TRBV7-9 and TRBJ1-1, the complete variable domain is DTGVSQNPRHKITKRGQNVTFRCDPISEHNRLYWYRQTLGQGPEFLTYFQNEAQLEKSRLLSDRFSAERPKGSFSTLEIQRTEQGDSAMYLCASSLGQEPNTEAFFGQGTRLTVV.

This clone has a handful of counts. The CDR3 extends 3 residues past the end of the read, so its final part is completed from the germline J gene. V and J are TRBV5-1 and TRBJ2-3; 11 bases are a match to TRBD2. This CDR3 spans 18 amino acids. Per the germline V gene, CDR1 is SGHRS and CDR2 is YFSETQ. Unmatched junction bases numbered 9, after V lost 3 bases and J lost 0 bases. The sequenced CDR3 bases are TGCGCCAGCAGCTGGACGGGCGGGACTAGCGGAAGCACAGATACG. Translation: CASSWTGGTSGSTDT. The full-length CDR3 reads as CASSWTGGTSGSTDTQYF.

This clone was picked up a small number of times. The read falls 3 residues short of the CDR3 end, and the missing part is taken from the germline J gene. The chain uses TRBV25-1 and TRBJ2-3; 9 bases align to TRBD2. CDR1 and CDR2 (germline): MGHDK, SYGVNS. The junction had 7 bases not matched to a gene; V was cut back by 5 bases and J by 4 bases. The CDR3 sequence is 15 residues long. The covered CDR3 bases are TGTGCCAGCAGTTCAGCGGGAGGAGACCCAGATACG. This encodes CASSSAGGDPDT. In full, the CDR3 is CASSSAGGDPDTQYF.

In this sample, this clone turned up many times. The read terminates 3 residues ahead of where the CDR3 ends, so the germline J gene completes it. V usage is TRBV28 and J usage is TRBJ2-3; TRBD1 aligns across 10 bases. The CDR3 is 16 amino acids. Germline CDR1 is MDHEN and CDR2 is SYDVKM. V was clipped by 3 bases and J by 3 bases; unmatched bases: 6. Here the CDR3 reads CASSFGTGVETDTQYF. CDR3 bases read: TGTGCCAGCAGTTTTGGGACAGGGGTTGAAACAGATACG.

This clone turned up a few times. The CDR3 end is not reached by the read, which stops 3 residues before it; the germline J gene fills it in. The V gene is TRBV5-5, the J gene TRBJ1-2, with TRBD1 as a possible D gene (6 bases). Germline CDR1 is SGHKS and CDR2 is YYEKEE (reference sequence). The CDR3 totals 15 residues. V lost 4 bases to trimming and J lost 0 bases, with 13 bases between them. CDR3: CASSRTTGTNYGYTF. The CDR3 bases that were read are TGTGCCAGCAGCCGAACTACAGGGACTAACTATGGC.

This clone came up many times. Read sequence stops 3 residues before the CDR3 end, and the germline J gene provides the missing end. The V gene is TRBV29-1, the J gene TRBJ2-6; possible D gene TRBD1, 5 bases. The germline V gene has CDR1 SQVTM and CDR2 ANQGSEA. The V and J ends lost 4 bases and 4 bases respectively, with 11 bases between them. This CDR3 has 14 residues. The covered CDR3 bases are TGCAGCGTTGGGCAGGGCCCCGGGGCCAACGTC. As protein: CSVGQGPGANV. In full, the CDR3 reads CSVGQGPGANVLTF. The whole variable domain, remainder taken from reference TRBV29-1 and TRBJ2-6, is SAVISQKPSRDICQRGTSLTIQCQVDSQVTMMFWYRQQPGQSLTLIATANQGSEATYESGFVIDKFPISRPNLTFSTLTVSNMSPEDSSIYLCSVGQGPGANVLTFGAGSRLTVL.

This clone was counted many times. The read terminates 3 residues before the CDR3 end, so the remaining end is supplied by the germline J gene. V gene TRBV19 combines with J gene TRBJ2-2, with TRBD1 identical over 7 bases. With V trimmed by 5 bases and J by 3 bases, 6 bases remained unmatched. CDR1 is LNHDA and CDR2 is SQIVND in the germline V gene (reference sequence). The CDR3 is made up of 15 amino acids. The CDR3 loop is CASSFTGTDTGELFF. CDR3 DNA (partial): TGTGCCAGTAGTTTCACCGGGACAGACACCGGGGAG.

There are many counts of this clone. The read ends 3 residues early relative to the CDR3; the germline J gene fills the gap. The V and J genes are TRBV28 and TRBJ2-2, with 11 bases fitting TRBD2. The germline CDR1 and CDR2 sequences are MDHEN and SYDVKM. J gave up 6 bases and V 3 bases, and 3 bases lay outside the gene matches. This CDR3 contains 15 residues. This chain's CDR3 is CASSFVAGGPGELFF. The part of the CDR3 DNA that was read is TGTGCCAGCAGTTTTGTAGCGGGAGGGCCCGGGGAG.

This clone was found many times. The read ends 3 residues before the CDR3 terminus; that terminus is restored from the germline J gene. The rearrangement uses TRBV5-4 and TRBJ2-2; D is possibly TRBD2 (6 bases). The CDR3 is made up of 16 amino acids. Germline values: CDR1 SGHNT, CDR2 YYREEE (reference sequence). V shed 1 base and J shed 2 bases, with 12 bases lying between them. The CDR3 loop reads CASSLPPGTNTGELFF. The sequenced CDR3 bases are TGTGCCAGCAGCTTGCCCCCCGGGACTAACACCGGGGAG.

This clone was recorded at least ten times. The DNA ends 3 residues before the CDR3 does, and the rest of the CDR3 is filled in from the germline J gene. The gene calls are TRBV5-1 and TRBJ2-2; 10 bases fit TRBD2. Germline-derived CDR1 and CDR2 are SGHRS and YFSETQ. CDR3 length: 17 amino acids. The junction had 8 bases not matched to a gene; V was cut back by 5 bases and J by 1 base. This CDR3 is CASSVRTSGLNTGELFF. The CDR3 bases that were read are TGCGCCAGCAGTGTGCGGACTAGCGGATTGAACACCGGGGAG.

This clone has a count of ten or more. Read coverage stops 3 residues before the CDR3 terminus; the germline J gene supplies the remainder. The chain links TRBV30 to TRBJ2-7, with D perhaps TRBD1 (5 bases). Germline V CDR1 and CDR2: GTSNPN, SVGIG (reference sequence). With 0 bases removed from V and 3 bases from J, the gap between germline ends came to 12 bases. The CDR3 loop spans 14 amino acids. This CDR3 is CAWSVRGGYYEQYF. CDR3 bases read: TGTGCCTGGAGTGTAAGGGGCGGCTACTACGAG.

This clone occurred many times. Sequencing ends 3 residues short of the CDR3 end; the germline J gene provides the rest. This chain links TRBV12-3 or TRBV12-4 with TRBJ2-1; TRBD2 aligns across 9 bases. The CDR3 runs to 17 residues. V was clipped by 1 base and J by 8 bases; unmatched bases: 12. The CDR3 loop is CASSLGFLGTSFDEQFF. The sequenced part of the CDR3 DNA is TGTGCCAGCAGTTTAGGGTTCTTGGGGACTAGCTTCGATGAG.

This clone was seen ten or more times. The CDR3 end lies 3 residues beyond the end of the read and is filled in from the germline J gene. The chain uses TRBV20-1 and TRBJ2-7; TRBD1 aligns across 10 bases. This CDR3 has 16 amino acids. V trimming: 6 bases; J trimming: 3 bases; junction bases outside the gene matches: 14. Germline assignment: CDR1 DFQATT and CDR2 SNEGSKA (reference sequence). The CDR3 protein is CSARTGGNFFNYEQYF. CDR3 DNA, as far as it was read: TGCAGTGCAAGGACAGGGGGGAATTTTTTTAACTACGAG.

This clone was counted ten times or more. The read ends 3 residues before the CDR3 terminus; that terminus is restored from the germline J gene. The rearrangement links TRBV7-9 to TRBJ2-7; 9 bases fit TRBD2. CDR1 SEHNR and CDR2 FQNEAQ come from the germline V gene (reference sequence). With V trimmed by 4 bases and J by 1 base, 2 bases remained unmatched. This CDR3 comprises 14 residues. The sequenced part of the CDR3 DNA is TGTGCCAGCAGCTGGCGGGGGGGGTCCTACGAG. As protein: CASSWRGGSYE. The whole CDR3 reads CASSWRGGSYEQYF.

This clone was seen repeatedly, ten times or more. Read sequence stops 3 residues before the CDR3 end, and the germline J gene provides the missing end. J is TRBJ1-4 and V is TRBV19; 10 nucleotides align to TRBD1. The CDR3 spans 15 residues. Trimming cost V 5 bases and J 7 bases; bases outside gene matches: 7. The germline gives CDR1 LNHDA, CDR2 SQIVND (reference sequence). The CDR3 bases that were read are TGTGCCAGTAGTCCCTCCGGGACAGGGGCTGAAAAA. As protein: CASSPSGTGAEK. The CDR3 in full is CASSPSGTGAEKLFF.

Comments on this clone: The read falls 3 residues short of the CDR3 end, and the missing part is taken from the germline J gene. V gene TRBV20-1 combines with J gene TRBJ2-7; D possibly corresponds to TRBD2 (6 bases). The CDR3 consists of 14 residues. The germline V gene has CDR1 DFQATT and CDR2 SNEGSKA (reference sequence). With 6 bases removed from V and 0 bases from J, the gap between germline ends came to 15 bases. The CDR3 bases that were read are TGCAGTGCAAGAACGGGGGTCCTCTCCTACGAG. Translation: CSARTGVLSYE. The CDR3 in its entirety is CSARTGVLSYEQYF.

This clone appeared a few times. The read finishes 3 residues shy of the CDR3 end, and the germline J gene is used to complete it. The V and J genes are TRBV20-1 and TRBJ2-1; 12 nucleotides align to TRBD2. Germline V gene lookup returns CDR1 DFQATT and CDR2 SNEGSKA (reference sequence). CDR3 length equals 14 residues. Trimming cost V 4 bases and J 6 bases; bases outside gene matches: 4. The DNA read from the CDR3 is TGCAGTGCTAAGACTAGCGGGAGAGGCAATGAG. Amino acids: CSAKTSGRGNE. The whole CDR3 protein reads CSAKTSGRGNEQFF.

There are many counts of this clone. The read ends 3 residues early relative to the CDR3; the germline J gene fills the gap. The chain uses TRBV6-1 and TRBJ1-5; D uncertain. Germline V gives CDR1 MNHNS, CDR2 SASEGT. This CDR3 is 13 amino acids long. The V end lost 4 bases, the J end lost 3 bases, and 7 bases lay between the germline ends. CDR3 DNA (partial): TGTGCCAGCAGTGGTAGGGTCAATCAGCCC. This gives the protein CASSGRVNQP. The entire CDR3 sequence reads CASSGRVNQPQHF.